This T cell receptor (beta chain) was observed in a study of shared clonotypes between healthy human individuals. A word on this clone: Its antigen is currently unknown.

General study findings and limits: A small donor pool kept down the genetic and exposure-history diversity that was represented. Relative to memory subsets, naive subsets generally showed larger estimated richness. Generation probability values for non-shared clonotypes were lower than those for clonotypes shared by all four donors.

The germline gives CDR1 MNHNY, CDR2 SVGAGI (reference sequence). This CDR3 has 12 amino acids. The V and J ends lost 7 bases and 2 bases respectively, with 8 bases between them. Data came from immunoSEQ multiplex PCR; TCRdb stores just in-frame clones and leaves some out. The data hold more than 2 million clones, with approximately 94% observed a single time. V gene TRBV6-6 combines with J gene TRBJ2-5; D gene unclear. Sequencing was performed on naive CD4+ T cells sorted from blood. The subset denotes: CD45RA+ positively selected. The sequence derives from a man aged 18 to 29 in good health. CDR3 loop: CASKGQQETQYF. The DNA for the CDR3 is TGTGCCAGCAAAGGTCAACAAGAGACCCAGTACTTC.